One and the same sample provided the 5 T cell receptor beta chains below, sequenced in a study of cytomegalovirus exposure and HLA in healthy donors. The PCR made use of 60 Vbeta and 13 Jbeta primers. Measured with immunoSEQ multiplex PCR; TCRdb has only the in-frame clones, and not every one. The sample carries some 130,000 clones, 65% to 80% recorded once. Sequenced material: PBMCs. The receptors shown here come from a woman aged 40 to 50 in good health and CMV-seronegative.

This clone was detected only a few times. CDR3 sequence: CASSTEVGNTEAFF. CDR3 nucleotides: TGTGCCAGCAGTACCGAGGTGGGTAACACTGAAGCTTTCTTT. V is TRBV6-1 and J is TRBJ1-1; D ambiguous. Germline CDR1 MNHNS, CDR2 SASEGT. CDR3 size: 14 residues. Between the trimmed V and J ends, which lost 5 bases and 2 bases, there was a span of 12 bases.

The chain couples TRBV9 to TRBJ2-1, with D perhaps TRBD2 (5 bases). Per germline, CDR1 SGDLS and CDR2 YYNGEE. CDR3 length: 16 residues. V was clipped by 3 bases and J by 4 bases, with 17 bases between them. The CDR3 region has the DNA TGTGCCAGCAGCGGCCCAGGAGGTAGGCAGTACAATGAGCAGTTCTTC. The encoded protein is CASSGPGGRQYNEQFF.

This chain links TRBV7-2 with TRBJ1-4; 7 bases are shared with TRBD1. Germline CDR1 reads SGHTA; CDR2 reads FQGNSA. Trimming removed 2 bases from V and 4 bases from J; junction bases left unmatched: 4. The CDR3 is 15 amino acids. CDR3 protein: CASSLWGDSNEKLFF. In DNA form, the CDR3 reads TGTGCCAGCAGCTTATGGGGGGACAGTAATGAAAAACTGTTTTTT.

This clone was detected only a few times. The rearrangement links TRBV4-2 to TRBJ1-3; D call uncertain. The germline V gene has CDR1 LGHNA and CDR2 YNFKEQ. The CDR3 spans 13 residues. Trimming stripped 5 bases from V and 3 bases from J, with 8 bases between. This CDR3 is CASSFSGGNTIYF. The CDR3 DNA is TGTGCCAGCAGCTTCTCAGGTGGAAACACCATATATTTT.

The chain has TRBV10-2 and TRBJ2-2; TRBD2 aligns across 10 bases. The CDR3 runs 17 residues. CDR1 and CDR2 from the germline V gene are WSHSY and SAAADI. The J segment lost 1 base and the V segment lost 4 bases, leaving 6 bases of the junction unmatched. The CDR3: CASSGTSGNLNTGELFF. As DNA, the CDR3 is TGCGCCAGCAGTGGGACTAGCGGCAACCTGAACACCGGGGAGCTGTTTTTT.